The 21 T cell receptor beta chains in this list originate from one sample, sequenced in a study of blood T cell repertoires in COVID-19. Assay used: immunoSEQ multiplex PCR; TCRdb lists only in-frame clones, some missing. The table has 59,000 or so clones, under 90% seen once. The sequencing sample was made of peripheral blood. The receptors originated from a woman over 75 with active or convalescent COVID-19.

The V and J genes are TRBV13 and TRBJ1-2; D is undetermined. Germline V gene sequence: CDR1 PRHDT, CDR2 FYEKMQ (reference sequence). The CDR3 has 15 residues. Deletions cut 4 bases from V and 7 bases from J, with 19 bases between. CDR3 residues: CASSSPLEANTGYTF. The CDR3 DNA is TGTGCCAGCAGCTCACCTCTCGAGGCGAACACTGGCTACACCTTC. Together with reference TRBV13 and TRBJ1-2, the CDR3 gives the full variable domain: AAGVIQSPRHLIKEKRETATLKCYPIPRHDTVYWYQQGPGQDPQFLISFYEKMQSDKGSIPDRFSAQQFSDYHSELNMSSLELGDSALYFCASSSPLEANTGYTFGSGTRLTVV.

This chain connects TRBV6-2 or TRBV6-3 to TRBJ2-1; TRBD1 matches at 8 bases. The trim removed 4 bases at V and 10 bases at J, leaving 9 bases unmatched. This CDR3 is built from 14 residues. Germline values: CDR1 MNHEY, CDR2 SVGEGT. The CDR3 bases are TGTGCCAGCAGTTTCCGGCAGGGGGCGGGCGAGCAGTTCTTC. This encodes CASSFRQGAGEQFF.

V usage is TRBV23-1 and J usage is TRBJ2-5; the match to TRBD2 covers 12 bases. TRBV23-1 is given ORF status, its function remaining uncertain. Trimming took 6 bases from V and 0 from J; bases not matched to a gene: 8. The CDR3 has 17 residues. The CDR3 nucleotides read TGCGCCAGCAGAACCCGCACTAGCGGGGGGAACCAAGAGACCCAGTACTTC. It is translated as CASRTRTSGGNQETQYF.

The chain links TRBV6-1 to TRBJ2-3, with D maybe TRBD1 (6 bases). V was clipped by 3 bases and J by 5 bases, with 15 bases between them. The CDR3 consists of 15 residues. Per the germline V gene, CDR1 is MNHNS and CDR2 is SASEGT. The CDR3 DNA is TGTGCCAGCAGTGACGTCTCGGACAGAAGAGATACGCAGTATTTT. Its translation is CASSDVSDRRDTQYF.

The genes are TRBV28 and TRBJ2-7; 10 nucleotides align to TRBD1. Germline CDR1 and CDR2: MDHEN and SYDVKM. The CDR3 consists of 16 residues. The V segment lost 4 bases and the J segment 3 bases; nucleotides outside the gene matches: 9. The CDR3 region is CASSSEGQGLLYEQYF. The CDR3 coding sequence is TGTGCCAGCAGTTCCGAGGGACAGGGGCTCCTCTACGAGCAGTACTTC.

The CDR3 region is CASSIVRGTADQPQHF. The CDR3 DNA reads TGTGCCAGTAGTATAGTCCGGGGGACGGCGGATCAGCCCCAGCATTTT. The chain couples TRBV19 to TRBJ1-5, with a possible D match to TRBD1 (5 bases). V was shortened by 1 base and J by 5 bases, with 15 bases between the two germline ends. This CDR3 is 16 amino acids long. The V gene's germline CDR1 is LNHDA and CDR2 SQIVND (reference sequence).

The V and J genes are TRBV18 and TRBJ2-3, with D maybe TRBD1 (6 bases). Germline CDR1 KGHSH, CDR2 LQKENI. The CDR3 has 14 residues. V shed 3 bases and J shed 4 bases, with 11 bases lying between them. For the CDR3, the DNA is TGTGCCAGCTCACCCGGACAGCCTCCAGATACGCAGTATTTT. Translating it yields CASSPGQPPDTQYF.

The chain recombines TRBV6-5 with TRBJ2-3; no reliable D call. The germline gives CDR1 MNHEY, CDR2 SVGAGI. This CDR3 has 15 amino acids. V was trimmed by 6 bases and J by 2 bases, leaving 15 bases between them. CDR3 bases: TGTGCCAGCAGGGGCCAGGTCACCCCCACAGATACGCAGTATTTT. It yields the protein CASRGQVTPTDTQYF.

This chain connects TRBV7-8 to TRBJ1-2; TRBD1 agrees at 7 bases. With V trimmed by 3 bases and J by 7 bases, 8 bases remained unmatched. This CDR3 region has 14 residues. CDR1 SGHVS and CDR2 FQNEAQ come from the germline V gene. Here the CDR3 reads CASSFYKGAGGYTF. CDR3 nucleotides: TGTGCCAGCAGCTTTTATAAGGGGGCAGGTGGCTACACCTTC.

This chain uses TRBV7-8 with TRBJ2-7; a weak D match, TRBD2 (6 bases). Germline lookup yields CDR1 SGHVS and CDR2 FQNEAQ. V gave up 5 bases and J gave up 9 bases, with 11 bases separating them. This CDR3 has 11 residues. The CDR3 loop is CASSPGTGQYF. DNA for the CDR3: TGTGCCAGCAGCCCCGGGACTGGGCAGTACTTC.

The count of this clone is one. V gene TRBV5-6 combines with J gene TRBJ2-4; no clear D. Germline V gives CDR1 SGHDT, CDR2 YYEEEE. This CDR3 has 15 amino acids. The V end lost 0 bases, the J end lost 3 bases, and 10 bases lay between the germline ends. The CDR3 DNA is TGTGCCAGCAGCTTGGATGGTTACGGCAAAAACATTCAGTACTTC. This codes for CASSLDGYGKNIQYF.

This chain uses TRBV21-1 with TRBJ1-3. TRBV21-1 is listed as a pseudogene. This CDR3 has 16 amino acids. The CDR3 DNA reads TGTGCCAGCGTAGGACCAAGTCGCGGGTCTGGAAACACCATATATTTT. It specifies CASVGPSRGSGNTIYF.

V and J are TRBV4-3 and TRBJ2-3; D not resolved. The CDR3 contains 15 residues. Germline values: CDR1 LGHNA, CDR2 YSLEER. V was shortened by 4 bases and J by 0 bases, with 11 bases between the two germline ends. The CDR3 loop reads CASSRSGSSTDTQYF. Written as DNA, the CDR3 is TGCGCCAGCAGCCGGTCGGGTTCTAGCACAGATACGCAGTATTTT.

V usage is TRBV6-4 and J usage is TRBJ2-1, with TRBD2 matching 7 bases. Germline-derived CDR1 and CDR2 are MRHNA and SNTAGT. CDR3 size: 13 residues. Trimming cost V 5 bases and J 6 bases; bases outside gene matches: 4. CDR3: CASSPQRGNEQFF. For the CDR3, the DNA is TGTGCCAGCAGTCCCCAGCGGGGCAATGAGCAGTTCTTC.

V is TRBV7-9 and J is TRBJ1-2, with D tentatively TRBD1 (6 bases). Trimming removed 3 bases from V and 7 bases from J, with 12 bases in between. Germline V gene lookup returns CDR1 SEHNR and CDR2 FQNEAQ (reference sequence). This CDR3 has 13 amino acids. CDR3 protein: CASSLPGGTGYTF. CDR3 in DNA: TGTGCCAGCAGCTTGCCGGGGGGCACTGGCTACACCTTC.

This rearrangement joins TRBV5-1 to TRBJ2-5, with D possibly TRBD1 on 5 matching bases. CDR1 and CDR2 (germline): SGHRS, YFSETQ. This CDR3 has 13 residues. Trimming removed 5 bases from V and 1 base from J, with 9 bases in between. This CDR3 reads CASRMGLQETQYF. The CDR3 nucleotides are TGCGCCAGCAGAATGGGGCTCCAAGAGACCCAGTACTTC.

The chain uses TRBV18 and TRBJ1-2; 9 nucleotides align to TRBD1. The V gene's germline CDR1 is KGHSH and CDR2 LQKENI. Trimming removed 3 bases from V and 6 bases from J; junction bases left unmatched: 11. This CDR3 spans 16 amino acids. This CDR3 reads CASSPGTGGAKDGYTF. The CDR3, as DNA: TGTGCCAGCTCACCGGGAACAGGGGGCGCTAAGGATGGCTACACCTTC.

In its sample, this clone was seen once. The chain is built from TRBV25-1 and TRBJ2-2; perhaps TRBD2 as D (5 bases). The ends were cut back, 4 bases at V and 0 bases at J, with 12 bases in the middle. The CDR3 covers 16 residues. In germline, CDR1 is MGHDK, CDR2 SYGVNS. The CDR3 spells CASSVRAAANTGELFF. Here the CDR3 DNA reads TGTGCCAGCAGTGTGCGGGCGGCAGCGAACACCGGGGAGCTGTTTTTT.

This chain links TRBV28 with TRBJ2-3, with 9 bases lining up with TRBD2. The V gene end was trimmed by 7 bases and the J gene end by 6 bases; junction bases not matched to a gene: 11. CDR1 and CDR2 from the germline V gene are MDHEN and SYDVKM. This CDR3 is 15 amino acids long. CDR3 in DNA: TGTGCCAGCACTTCGTTTAGCGGGGGCCTTGATACGCAGTATTTT. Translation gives CASTSFSGGLDTQYF. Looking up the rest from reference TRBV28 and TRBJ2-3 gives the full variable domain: DVKVTQSSRYLVKRTGEKVFLECVQDMDHENMFWYRQDPGLGLRLIYFSYDVKMKEKGDIPEGYSVSREKKERFSLILESASTNQTSMYLCASTSFSGGLDTQYFGPGTRLTVL.

CDR3 amino acids: CASSLYGGSYEQYF. CDR3 DNA sequence: TGTGCCAGCAGTTTATACGGGGGCTCCTACGAGCAGTACTTC. The chain recombines TRBV28 with TRBJ2-7; D possibly corresponds to TRBD2 (6 bases). The CDR3 sequence is 14 residues long. Trimming shortened V by 1 base and J by 0 bases, and 7 bases separated the two germline ends. In germline, CDR1 is MDHEN, CDR2 SYDVKM.

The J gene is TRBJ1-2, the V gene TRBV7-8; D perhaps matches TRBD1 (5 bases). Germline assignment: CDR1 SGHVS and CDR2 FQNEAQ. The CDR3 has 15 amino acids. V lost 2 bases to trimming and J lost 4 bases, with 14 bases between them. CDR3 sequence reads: CASSLIDRNGYGYTF. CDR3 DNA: TGTGCCAGCAGCTTAATCGACAGAAACGGCTATGGCTACACCTTC.